Sequencing of this TCR beta chain was carried out in a study of technical replicates of blood from a handful of donors. Clones were sequenced by immunoSEQ multiplex PCR, and TCRdb holds only the in-frame ones, with some missing. The sample contains over 80,000 clones, around 96% of which appear only once. V lost 1 base and J lost 6, with 16 bases in between. Germline lookup yields CDR1 SGHDN and CDR2 FVKESK. This CDR3 is built from 15 residues. Sequencing used T cells isolated from PBMCs. This sequence joins TRBV14 and TRBJ2-7, with a possible D match to TRBD2 (6 bases). This clonotype was sampled from a human donor in good health. The chain's CDR3 is CASSQGGRDLGEQYF. The CDR3 nucleotides are TGTGCCAGCAGCCAAGGTGGCAGGGACTTAGGCGAGCAGTACTTC.